These 23 T cell receptor beta chains originate from one sample sequenced in a study of blood T cell repertoires in COVID-19. Libraries were prepared by immunoSEQ multiplex PCR; TCRdb keeps only in-frame clonotypes and omits some of them. The repertoire holds a few hundred thousand clones, with around 85% as singletons. Sequencing was done on a sample of peripheral blood. Receptors originate from a woman aged 18-35 years with acute or convalescent COVID-19.

As DNA, the CDR3 is TGTGCCAGCAGTTTATGGTCCGGGACATATAGCTCCTACAATGAGCAGTTCTTC. This translates into CASSLWSGTYSSYNEQFF. V is TRBV27 and J is TRBJ2-1; tentative D call: TRBD1 (6 bases). Germline CDR1 is MNHEY and CDR2 is SMNVEV (reference sequence). This CDR3 region has 18 residues. Trimming removed 1 base from V and 0 bases from J, with 16 bases in between.

To note about this clone: The sample holds other DNA sequences that translate to the same CDR3. V gene TRBV6-5 combines with J gene TRBJ1-1; D remains ambiguous. This CDR3 is built from 13 residues. The V end was cut by 2 bases, the J end by 1 base, with 5 bases between. The germline CDR1 and CDR2 sequences are MNHEY and SVGAGI. CDR3 DNA: TGTGCCAGCAGTTACAACAGGAACACTGAAGCTTTCTTT. It translates to CASSYNRNTEAFF.

The chain links TRBV7-7 to TRBJ2-3; D uncertain. Per the germline V gene, CDR1 is SSHAT and CDR2 is FNYEAQ (reference sequence). The CDR3 has 14 amino acids. Trimming removed 3 bases at V and 6 bases at J, with 13 bases between. The CDR3 DNA reads as TGTGCCAGCAGCTTGAATAGCATCGCGGATACGCAGTATTTT. This sequence encodes CASSLNSIADTQYF. Drawing the rest from reference TRBV7-7 and TRBJ2-3, the complete variable domain is GAGVSQSPRYKVTKRGQDVTLRCDPISSHATLYWYQQALGQGPEFLTYFNYEAQPDKSGLPSDRFSAERPEGSISTLTIQRTEQRDSAMYRCASSLNSIADTQYFGPGTRLTVL.

The CDR3 bases are TGTGCCATCAGTGGGGAAGGGCCAGGAGGGACCCAGTACTTC. Translated, it gives CAISGEGPGGTQYF. This chain joins TRBV10-3 and TRBJ2-5; perhaps TRBD2 as D (5 bases). The CDR3 loop spans 14 amino acids. V was shortened by 4 bases and J by 7 bases, with 16 bases between the two germline ends. Looked up from germline, CDR1 is ENHRY and CDR2 is SYGVKD.

This clone was seen a few times. This sequence joins TRBV5-1 and TRBJ1-1; D is ambiguous. Germline values: CDR1 SGHRS, CDR2 YFSETQ. The CDR3 has 14 amino acids. V was trimmed by 4 bases and J by 1 base, leaving 11 bases between them. The CDR3 bases are TGCGCCAGCAGCCGAGACATGAAGAACACTGAAGCTTTCTTT. This sequence encodes CASSRDMKNTEAFF.

This clone was recorded once. The chain joins TRBV5-4 to TRBJ2-2, with 8 nucleotides matching TRBD1. The length of the CDR3 is 15 residues. With V trimmed by 5 bases and J by 6 bases, 9 bases remained unmatched. Germline lookup yields CDR1 SGHNT and CDR2 YYREEE (reference sequence). CDR3 loop: CASRSPLQGAGELFF. In DNA form, the CDR3 reads TGTGCCAGCAGGTCTCCCCTACAGGGGGCCGGGGAGCTGTTTTTT.

The chain has TRBV29-1 and TRBJ1-1, with TRBD1 as a possible D gene (5 bases). Deletions cut 6 bases from V and 1 base from J, with 9 bases between. CDR1 and CDR2 (germline): SQVTM, ANQGSEA. The CDR3 consists of 12 residues. This CDR3 reads CSVIDRNTEAFF. The DNA of the CDR3 is TGCAGCGTAATCGACAGGAACACTGAAGCTTTCTTT. Complete variable domain (other parts from reference TRBV29-1 and TRBJ1-1): SAVISQKPSRDICQRGTSLTIQCQVDSQVTMMFWYRQQPGQSLTLIATANQGSEATYESGFVIDKFPISRPNLTFSTLTVSNMSPEDSSIYLCSVIDRNTEAFFGQGTRLTVV.

This clone was recorded at least ten times. The junction departs from germline at one end; a sequencing error may be responsible. The chain has TRBV2 and TRBJ1-2; D gene ambiguous. This CDR3 is 14 amino acids long. Germline V gene sequence: CDR1 SNHLY, CDR2 FYNNEI. This chain's CDR3 is CASSDQSGTYGGAF. The CDR3 DNA is TGTGCCAGCAGTGACCAGTCCGGTACCTATGGCGGGGCCTTC.

This sequence joins TRBV6-5 and TRBJ1-1; 8 bases are a match to TRBD1. V trimming: 5 bases; J trimming: 1 base; junction bases outside the gene matches: 6. The CDR3 contains 15 residues. Germline V CDR1 and CDR2: MNHEY, SVGAGI. The CDR3 sequence: CASSPGQGKNTEAFF. The CDR3 region has the DNA TGTGCCAGCAGTCCAGGACAGGGTAAGAACACTGAAGCTTTCTTT.

The chain couples TRBV29-1 to TRBJ1-1, with a tentative D call TRBD1 (5 bases). CDR1 is SQVTM, CDR2 ANQGSEA, per germline. Trimming left V 7 bases short and J 3 bases short, with 18 bases between. This CDR3 contains 14 residues. As DNA, the CDR3 is TGCAGCGGCCGCAAATACGGGGGTTACACTGAAGCTTTCTTT. Encoded protein: CSGRKYGGYTEAFF.

This chain connects TRBV5-1 to TRBJ1-5; 9 nucleotides line up with TRBD1. The germline V gene encodes CDR1 SGHRS and CDR2 YFSETQ. J gave up 1 base and V 2 bases, and 4 bases lay outside the gene matches. The CDR3 length is 16 residues. In DNA form, the CDR3 reads TGCGCCAGCAGCTTAGGCGGGACAGGGAGCAATCAGCCCCAGCATTTT. Amino acid sequence: CASSLGGTGSNQPQHF.

The CDR3 loop reads CASSLALAGVEEQYF. The CDR3 DNA reads TGTGCCAGCAGCTTAGCGCTAGCGGGAGTGGAGGAGCAGTACTTC. J is TRBJ2-7 and V is TRBV7-8; 10 bases align to TRBD2. V dropped 0 bases and J dropped 7; count of bases not matched to a gene: 6. This CDR3 contains 15 residues. CDR1 and CDR2 from the germline V gene are SGHVS and FQNEAQ.

This sequence joins TRBV12-5 and TRBJ1-6; 9 bases are shared with TRBD1. CDR3 size: 16 residues. V shed 4 bases, J shed 9 bases, and the junction held 10 bases outside the gene matches. Germline V CDR1 and CDR2: LGHNT, FRNRAP. Written as DNA, the CDR3 is TGTGCTAGTGGTTCTGGCACCGGGACAGGGCCTTCACCCCTCCACTTT. This gives the protein CASGSGTGTGPSPLHF.

The gene calls are TRBV12-3 or TRBV12-4 and TRBJ2-7; a weak D match, TRBD2 (5 bases). This CDR3 comprises 12 residues. V was cut by 6 bases and J by 7 bases, with 13 bases left in between. The CDR3 coding sequence is TGTGCCAGCAGCCCCGGACTGCCGGAGCAGTACTTC. It encodes CASSPGLPEQYF.

The chain employs TRBV11-2 and TRBJ2-4, with TRBD2 as a possible D gene (7 bases). This CDR3 is built from 16 residues. Trimming shortened V by 2 bases and J by 3 bases, and 14 bases separated the two germline ends. Germline V lookup: CDR1 SGHAT, CDR2 FQNNGV. CDR3 sequence reads: CASSLRGGDGKNIQYF. The CDR3 bases are TGTGCCAGCAGCTTAAGAGGGGGGGATGGCAAAAACATTCAGTACTTC. Full variable domain (remainder filled in from reference TRBV11-2 and TRBJ2-4): EAGVAQSPRYKIIEKRQSVAFWCNPISGHATLYWYQQILGQGPKLLIQFQNNGVVDDSQLPKDRFSAERLKGVDSTLKIQPAKLEDSAVYLCASSLRGGDGKNIQYFGAGTRLSVL.

This sequence joins TRBV5-1 and TRBJ2-3, with 10 bases matching TRBD2. Looked up from germline, CDR1 is SGHRS and CDR2 is YFSETQ. Losses at the gene ends were 0 bases for V and 7 bases for J; bases not matched to a gene: 8. There are 16 residues in the CDR3. CDR3 region: CASSLATGTSVYTQYF. CDR3 sequence (DNA): TGCGCCAGCAGCTTGGCGACCGGGACTAGCGTATATACGCAGTATTTT. The full variable domain, completed using reference TRBV5-1 and TRBJ2-3, is KAGVTQTPRYLIKTRGQQVTLSCSPISGHRSVSWYQQTPGQGLQFLFEYFSETQRNKGNFPGRFSGRQFSNSRSEMNVSTLELGDSALYLCASSLATGTSVYTQYFGPGTRLTVL.

This rearrangement joins TRBV4-1 to TRBJ1-1; D perhaps matches TRBD1 (5 bases). Trimming stripped 6 bases from V and 7 bases from J, with 12 bases between. The CDR3 runs 12 residues. CDR1 MGHRA and CDR2 YSYEKL come from the germline V gene. The CDR3 loop reads CASSLLQGEAFF. CDR3 bases: TGCGCCAGCAGTCTTCTCCAGGGTGAAGCTTTCTTT.

In this sample, this clone turned up a few times. The chain uses TRBV6-5 and TRBJ1-4, with 7 bases fitting TRBD1. From germline, CDR1 is MNHEY and CDR2 SVGAGI. This CDR3 spans 14 amino acids. The V segment lost 4 bases and the J segment 8 bases; nucleotides outside the gene matches: 7. The CDR3 bases are TGTGCCAGCAGTTCCACGGACAGGCGGGAAAAACTGTTTTTT. Translation gives CASSSTDRREKLFF.

V is TRBV19 and J is TRBJ1-1; D is perhaps TRBD1 (5 bases). CDR1 LNHDA and CDR2 SQIVND come from the germline V gene (reference sequence). Trimming left V 7 bases short and J 5 bases short, with 11 bases between. The CDR3 consists of 12 residues. CDR3 in DNA: TGTGCCAGTACCCGGGGGAGGACTGAAGCTTTCTTT. Protein: CASTRGRTEAFF. Together with reference TRBV19 and TRBJ1-1, the CDR3 gives the full variable domain: DGGITQSPKYLFRKEGQNVTLSCEQNLNHDAMYWYRQDPGQGLRLIYYSQIVNDFQKGDIAEGYSVSREKKESFPLTVTSAQKNPTAFYLCASTRGRTEAFFGQGTRLTVV.

This clone showed up just once. The chain has TRBV27 and TRBJ1-2; 8 bases are a match to TRBD1. The CDR3 is made up of 13 amino acids. The junction had 10 bases not matched to a gene; V was cut back by 6 bases and J by 10 bases. From germline, CDR1 is MNHEY and CDR2 SMNVEV (reference sequence). The CDR3 loop is CASRLGQVEPYTF. The CDR3 nucleotides are TGTGCCAGCAGATTGGGACAGGTGGAGCCCTACACCTTC.

The gene calls are TRBV28 and TRBJ2-7; 11 bases are shared with TRBD1. V lost 7 bases, J lost 3 bases, and 5 bases stayed unmatched. The CDR3 is made up of 14 amino acids. Germline assignment: CDR1 MDHEN and CDR2 SYDVKM. For the CDR3, the DNA is TGTGCCAGCAAGTGGGGGACAGGGGGCTACGAGCAGTACTTC. This sequence encodes CASKWGTGGYEQYF.

This sequence joins TRBV7-3 and TRBJ1-1; D is unresolved. V was trimmed by 3 bases and J by 0 bases, leaving 5 bases between them. The CDR3 totals 13 residues. Germline values: CDR1 SGHTA, CDR2 FQGTGA. The chain's CDR3 is CASSLALNTEAFF. The CDR3 DNA is TGTGCCAGCAGCTTGGCTTTGAACACTGAAGCTTTCTTT.

This chain uses TRBV11-2 with TRBJ2-1, with 8 bases lining up with TRBD1. Germline CDR1 is SGHAT and CDR2 is FQNNGV. With V trimmed by 2 bases and J by 8 bases, 11 bases remained unmatched. This CDR3 is 16 amino acids long. CDR3 sequence (DNA): TGTGCCAGCAGCTTATACCCGACAGGGGTGATGGATGAGCAGTTCTTC. This gives the protein CASSLYPTGVMDEQFF.